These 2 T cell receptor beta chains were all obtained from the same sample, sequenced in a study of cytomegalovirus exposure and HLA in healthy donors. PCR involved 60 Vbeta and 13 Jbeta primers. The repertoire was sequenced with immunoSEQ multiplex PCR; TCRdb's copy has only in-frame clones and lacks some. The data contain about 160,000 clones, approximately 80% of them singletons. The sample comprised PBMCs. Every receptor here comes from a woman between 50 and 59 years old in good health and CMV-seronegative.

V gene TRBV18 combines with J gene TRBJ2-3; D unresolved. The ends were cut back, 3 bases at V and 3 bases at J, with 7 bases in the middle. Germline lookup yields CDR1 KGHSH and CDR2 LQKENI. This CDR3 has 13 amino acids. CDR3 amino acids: CASSPSLTDTQYF. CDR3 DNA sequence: TGTGCCAGCTCACCGTCCCTGACAGATACGCAGTATTTT.

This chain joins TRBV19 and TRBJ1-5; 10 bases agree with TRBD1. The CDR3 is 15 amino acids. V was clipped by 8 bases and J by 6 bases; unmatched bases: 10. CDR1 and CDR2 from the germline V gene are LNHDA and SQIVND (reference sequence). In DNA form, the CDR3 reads TGTGCCAGTGCGTTCGGACAGGGGGGGGGTCAGCCCCAGCATTTT. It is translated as CASAFGQGGGQPQHF.